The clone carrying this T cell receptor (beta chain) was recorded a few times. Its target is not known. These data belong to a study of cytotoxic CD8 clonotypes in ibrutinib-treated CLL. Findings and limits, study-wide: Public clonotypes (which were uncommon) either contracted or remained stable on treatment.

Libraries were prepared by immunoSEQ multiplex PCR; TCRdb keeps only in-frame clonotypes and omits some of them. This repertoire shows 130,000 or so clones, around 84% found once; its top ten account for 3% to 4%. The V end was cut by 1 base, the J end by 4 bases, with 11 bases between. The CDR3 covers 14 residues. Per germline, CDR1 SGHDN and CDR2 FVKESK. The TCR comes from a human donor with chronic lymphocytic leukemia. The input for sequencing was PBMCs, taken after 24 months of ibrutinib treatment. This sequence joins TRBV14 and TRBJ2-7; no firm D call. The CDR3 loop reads CASSQGGPGYEQYF. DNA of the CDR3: TGTGCCAGCAGCCAAGGGGGTCCCGGTTACGAGCAGTACTTC.